What follows describes a single T cell receptor beta chain. Trimming took off 2 bases at V and 3 bases at J, with 11 bases between the two ends. This CDR3 has 15 residues. Germline loops: CDR1 SNHLY, CDR2 FYNNEI. This specimen comes from a study of blood T cells in healthy people across ages. With a J-beta primer mix and a sample-barcoded 5' primer, a second PCR ran 7 to 11 cycles. With 12 random nucleotides, a template-switch adaptor tagged each individual cDNA molecule. TCRdb reanalysed the 5' RACE reads using MiXCR and keeps one entry per CDR3 protein. The sample carries 750,000 or so distinct CDR3 sequences, 25% recorded once. The same data also went into a second study, on T cells of mothers and their children. This second report adds: Mothers gave over 9 million TCR beta CDR3 reads each, and children 3 million to 3.5 million each. Unrelated mother-child pairs always had slightly, but never significantly, lower normalized overlap than related pairs.

Sequencing was done on a sample of blood. The clonotype originates from a boy aged 5-17 years in good health. V is TRBV2 and J is TRBJ2-1, with D possibly matching TRBD2 (5 bases). CDR3 loop: CASSEIGGGYNEQFF. The CDR3 nucleotides read TGTGCCAGCAGTGAAATTGGCGGAGGCTACAATGAGCAGTTCTTC. Variable domain in full (rest from reference TRBV2 and TRBJ2-1): EPEVTQTPSHQVTQMGQEVILRCVPISNHLYFYWYRQILGQKVEFLVSFYNNEISEKSEIFDDQFSVERPDGSNFTLKIRSTKLEDSAMYFCASSEIGGGYNEQFFGPGTRLTVL.